A selection of T cell receptor beta chains follows, all from one sample in a study of cytomegalovirus exposure and HLA in healthy donors. The protocol was immunoSEQ multiplex PCR, while the TCRdb copy is restricted to in-frame clones and leaves out a portion. The repertoire table contains 90,000 to 150,000 clones. Sequencing input: PBMCs. The receptors originated from a man between 18 and 29 years old in good health and CMV-seronegative. The CDR3 runs from the conserved cysteine through the conserved F or W. D genes are given only for firm matches.

V: TRBV19
J: TRBJ2-2
D: -
DNA: TGTGCCAGTAGTAGCCTAGCTAAGGACACCGGGGAGCTGTTTTTT
CDR3: CASSSLAKDTGELFF

V: TRBV6-1
J: TRBJ1-5
D: TRBD1
DNA: TGTGCCAGCAGGACAGGGACCGGCAATCAGCCCCAGCATTTT
CDR3: CASRTGTGNQPQHF

V: TRBV6-1
J: TRBJ1-5
D: -
DNA: TGTGCCAGCAGTGAATCAAGGCAGGAGGCTGGCTATAGCAATCAGCCCCAGCATTTT
CDR3: CASSESRQEAGYSNQPQHF

V: TRBV6-5
J: TRBJ2-3
D: -
DNA: TGTGCCACCAGATACGGGGGCACCACAGATACGCAGTATTTT
CDR3: CATRYGGTTDTQYF

V: TRBV10-3
J: TRBJ2-3
D: TRBD1
DNA: TGTGCCATCAGTGATCCGGGACAGGTCGTTTTGGCAGATACGCAGTATTTT
CDR3: CAISDPGQVVLADTQYF

V: TRBV7-9
J: TRBJ2-7
D: -
DNA: TGTGCCAGCAGCTTAGGGACTACACCTTACGAGCAGTACTTC
CDR3: CASSLGTTPYEQYF

V: TRBV11-3
J: TRBJ2-1
D: -
DNA: TGTGCCAGCGGCCATAGGGACACGGGAATGAATGAGCAGTTCTTC
CDR3: CASGHRDTGMNEQFF

V: TRBV7-6
J: TRBJ1-4
D: TRBD1
DNA: TGTGCCAGCAGTCCGACAGGGGCAGGGGGCTGGTTGAGTGAAAAACTGTTTTTT
CDR3: CASSPTGAGGWLSEKLFF

V: TRBV18
J: TRBJ1-4
D: TRBD1
DNA: TGTGCCAGCTCACCACAACGGTTGGGACAGGGGGCGAATCCCCAGAGAAAACTGTTTTTT
CDR3: CASSPQRLGQGANPQRKLFF

V: TRBV12-5
J: TRBJ1-6
D: -
DNA: TGTGCTAGTGGTTTGGTACAGACAGTTTTCTCCTATAATTCACCCCTCCACTTT
CDR3: CASGLVQTVFSYNSPLHF

V: TRBV25-1
J: TRBJ1-1
D: -
DNA: TGTGCCAGCCGGGCCACGGGATGGACTGAAGCTTTCTTT
CDR3: CASRATGWTEAFF

V: TRBV9
J: TRBJ2-1
D: -
DNA: TGTGCCAGCAGCGTAGAAATTACTAGCAGCAATGAGCAGTTCTTC
CDR3: CASSVEITSSNEQFF

V: TRBV20-1
J: TRBJ1-5
D: -
DNA: TGCAGTGTCAGGGCCGGGCAGCGCCAGCATTTT
CDR3: CSVRAGQRQHF

V: TRBV7-2
J: TRBJ2-1
D: TRBD2
DNA: TGTGCCAGCAGACCCGAGGCGGGAGCAAATGAGCAGTTCTTC
CDR3: CASRPEAGANEQFF

V: TRBV5-4
J: TRBJ2-2
D: -
DNA: TGTGCCAGCAGCTTGGCCGGGGTGGCCGGGGAGCTGTTTTTT
CDR3: CASSLAGVAGELFF

V: TRBV7-9
J: TRBJ1-2
D: -
DNA: TGTGCCAGCAGCTTAGAAGGGGCCCAGGGCTACACCTTC
CDR3: CASSLEGAQGYTF

V: TRBV12-5
J: TRBJ2-2
D: -
DNA: TGTGCTAGTGTCTCGAACACCGGGGAGCTGTTTTTT
CDR3: CASVSNTGELFF

V: TRBV25-1
J: TRBJ1-6
D: -
DNA: TGTGCCAGCAGTGAATCCGCTGGGGGGGGTTATTCACCCCTCCACTTT
CDR3: CASSESAGGGYSPLHF

V: TRBV14
J: TRBJ2-7
D: -
DNA: TGTGCCAGCAGCCATTGGGGATGGGAGAACTCCTACGAGCAGTACTTC
CDR3: CASSHWGWENSYEQYF